The 16 T cell receptor beta chains below come from one sample, sequenced in a study of graft-versus-host responses after intestinal transplantation. Produced via immunoSEQ multiplex PCR; TCRdb's table is partial and in-frame only. The sample includes tens of thousands of clones, over 85% of them seen just once. Sequences were derived from PBMCs, sampled 26 days after transplant. All receptors derive from a human patient who received an intestinal transplant, so some T cells may come from the graft donor.

This clone was seen a single time. The gene calls are TRBV5-1 and TRBJ2-1; TRBD2 aligns across 10 bases. This CDR3 has 19 amino acids. With 0 bases clipped from V and 2 bases from J, the junction kept 11 bases outside the gene matches. Per the germline V gene, CDR1 is SGHRS and CDR2 is YFSETQ. The CDR3: CASSLAPSGSPIAYNEQFF. Written as DNA, the CDR3 is TGCGCCAGCAGCTTGGCGCCTAGCGGGAGTCCGATCGCCTACAATGAGCAGTTCTTC.

The V call is TRBV28, the J call TRBJ2-3; 7 positions agree with TRBD1. This CDR3 comprises 21 residues. Germline V gene lookup returns CDR1 MDHEN and CDR2 SYDVKM. The V segment lost 1 base and the J segment 5 bases; nucleotides outside the gene matches: 24. In DNA, the CDR3 is TGTGCCAGCAGTTTATCTGAACTCCGAACCCGACAGGGTCTCCTTTTAGATACGCAGTATTTT. The encoded protein is CASSLSELRTRQGLLLDTQYF.

The V gene is TRBV27, the J gene TRBJ2-3; the match to TRBD2 covers 7 bases. The CDR3 has 14 residues. Looked up from germline, CDR1 is MNHEY and CDR2 is SMNVEV (reference sequence). After removal of 4 bases from V and 4 bases from J, the junction contained 5 bases not matched to a gene. In DNA form, the CDR3 reads TGTGCCAGCAGTTCAGCGGGGCCCTCAGATACGCAGTATTTT. It translates to CASSSAGPSDTQYF.

The chain employs TRBV28 and TRBJ1-1; 7 bases line up with TRBD1. CDR1 is MDHEN, CDR2 SYDVKM, per germline. CDR3 length: 14 residues. V was clipped by 6 bases and J by 5 bases; unmatched bases: 9. CDR3 region: CASSEQGKGTEAFF. CDR3 bases: TGTGCCAGCAGCGAACAGGGGAAGGGGACTGAAGCTTTCTTT. The full variable domain, completed using reference TRBV28 and TRBJ1-1, is DVKVTQSSRYLVKRTGEKVFLECVQDMDHENMFWYRQDPGLGLRLIYFSYDVKMKEKGDIPEGYSVSREKKERFSLILESASTNQTSMYLCASSEQGKGTEAFFGQGTRLTVV.

This clone has a single count. The chain's CDR3 is CASSMTEGGYNEQFF. The CDR3 coding sequence is TGTGCCAGTAGTATGACAGAAGGGGGTTACAATGAGCAGTTCTTC. The chain employs TRBV19 and TRBJ2-1, with D perhaps TRBD1 (6 bases). In germline, CDR1 is LNHDA, CDR2 SQIVND (reference sequence). Trimming pared 3 bases from V and 4 bases from J, leaving 13 bases between. The length of the CDR3 is 15 residues. The whole variable domain, filled in from reference TRBV19 and TRBJ2-1, reads DGGITQSPKYLFRKEGQNVTLSCEQNLNHDAMYWYRQDPGQGLRLIYYSQIVNDFQKGDIAEGYSVSREKKESFPLTVTSAQKNPTAFYLCASSMTEGGYNEQFFGPGTRLTVL.

Only one count was recorded for this clone. The chain couples TRBV6-5 to TRBJ2-2; 7 bases fit TRBD2. Germline V gene sequence: CDR1 MNHEY, CDR2 SVGAGI. This CDR3 spans 16 amino acids. V was pared by 4 bases and J by 7 bases, with 12 bases of the junction left unmatched. CDR3 DNA: TGTGCCAGCAGTTCGGAGCGGGACCCCATCCACGGGGAGCTGTTTTTT. This codes for CASSSERDPIHGELFF.

This chain connects TRBV18 to TRBJ2-7, with a possible D match to TRBD1 (6 bases). The CDR3 has 15 residues. The germline gives CDR1 KGHSH, CDR2 LQKENI. Trimming removed 3 bases at V and 2 bases at J, with 14 bases between. This chain's CDR3 is CASSPGQGAPYEQYV. Here the CDR3 DNA reads TGTGCCAGCTCACCGGGACAAGGGGCACCCTACGAGCAGTACGTC.

The CDR3 sequence is CASSTGPLSNQPQHF. The CDR3 nucleotides read TGTGCCAGTAGTACAGGGCCGCTTTCAAATCAGCCCCAGCATTTT. V and J are TRBV19 and TRBJ1-5, with a possible D match to TRBD1 (5 bases). The V gene's germline CDR1 is LNHDA and CDR2 SQIVND (reference sequence). Trimming pared 4 bases from V and 4 bases from J, leaving 14 bases between. The CDR3 extends over 15 amino acids.

This chain uses TRBV14 with TRBJ1-6; no clear D gene. V lost 2 bases and J lost 0, with 5 bases in between. This CDR3 is 15 amino acids long. Germline V gene sequence: CDR1 SGHDN, CDR2 FVKESK. The CDR3 bases are TGTGCCAGCAGCCAAATACACTCCTATAATTCACCCCTCCACTTT. Translating it yields CASSQIHSYNSPLHF.

In its sample, this clone was seen once. The chain uses TRBV7-2 and TRBJ2-3; 8 bases map to TRBD2. The CDR3 is 15 amino acids. V trimming: 5 bases; J trimming: 0 bases; junction bases outside the gene matches: 4. Germline loops: CDR1 SGHTA, CDR2 FQGNSA. The CDR3 bases are TGTGCCAGCAGCCCTAGCGGGTCTAGCACAGATACGCAGTATTTT. This codes for CASSPSGSSTDTQYF.

This chain uses TRBV5-1 with TRBJ1-1, with unresolved D. Germline V lookup: CDR1 SGHRS, CDR2 YFSETQ. This CDR3 comprises 15 residues. V lost 4 bases and J 1 base, leaving 14 bases between the germline ends. The CDR3 sequence: CASSLGQVANTEAFF. The DNA of the CDR3 is TGCGCCAGCAGCCTTGGTCAGGTGGCGAACACTGAAGCTTTCTTT. The variable domain in full, with the rest retrieved from reference TRBV5-1 and TRBJ1-1, is KAGVTQTPRYLIKTRGQQVTLSCSPISGHRSVSWYQQTPGQGLQFLFEYFSETQRNKGNFPGRFSGRQFSNSRSEMNVSTLELGDSALYLCASSLGQVANTEAFFGQGTRLTVV.

The V call is TRBV2, the J call TRBJ2-3, with D possibly being TRBD1 (5 bases). V lost 7 bases, J lost 2 bases, and 16 bases lay in between. The CDR3 sequence is 15 residues long. CDR1 and CDR2 from the germline V gene are SNHLY and FYNNEI. CDR3 sequence reads: CASTTGLGFTDTQYF. The CDR3 DNA reads as TGTGCCAGCACCACAGGCCTAGGCTTCACAGATACGCAGTATTTT.

The gene calls are TRBV30 and TRBJ1-1; TRBD1 matches 9 bases. The germline V gene encodes CDR1 GTSNPN and CDR2 SVGIG (reference sequence). The CDR3 covers 13 residues. The V segment lost 3 bases and the J segment 4 bases; nucleotides outside the gene matches: 3. The CDR3 loop reads CAWRQQGATEAFF. The CDR3 coding sequence is TGTGCCTGGAGACAACAGGGGGCCACTGAAGCTTTCTTT.

The V call is TRBV6-1, the J call TRBJ2-2; D uncertain. The CDR3 is 15 residues long. The ends were cut back, 8 bases at V and 3 bases at J, with 16 bases in the middle. Germline assignment: CDR1 MNHNS and CDR2 SASEGT. The CDR3 sequence: CASQEWAWDTGELFF. The DNA for the CDR3 is TGTGCCAGCCAGGAATGGGCATGGGACACCGGGGAGCTGTTTTTT.

This rearrangement joins TRBV2 to TRBJ1-2; D is unresolved. The V and J ends lost 8 bases and 2 bases respectively, with 12 bases between them. Germline V gives CDR1 SNHLY, CDR2 FYNNEI. The CDR3 contains 13 residues. The CDR3 loop is CASFSEGNYGYTF. CDR3 sequence (DNA): TGTGCCAGCTTCTCGGAGGGAAACTATGGCTACACCTTC.

The CDR3 spells CASSSGGKIYNEQFF. In nucleotides, the CDR3 is TGTGCCAGCAGCTCGGGAGGGAAAATCTACAATGAGCAGTTCTTC. The V call is TRBV28, the J call TRBJ2-1; TRBD2 matches 8 bases. The CDR3 covers 15 residues. J gave up 3 bases and V 6 bases, and 7 bases lay outside the gene matches. Germline V lookup: CDR1 MDHEN, CDR2 SYDVKM.